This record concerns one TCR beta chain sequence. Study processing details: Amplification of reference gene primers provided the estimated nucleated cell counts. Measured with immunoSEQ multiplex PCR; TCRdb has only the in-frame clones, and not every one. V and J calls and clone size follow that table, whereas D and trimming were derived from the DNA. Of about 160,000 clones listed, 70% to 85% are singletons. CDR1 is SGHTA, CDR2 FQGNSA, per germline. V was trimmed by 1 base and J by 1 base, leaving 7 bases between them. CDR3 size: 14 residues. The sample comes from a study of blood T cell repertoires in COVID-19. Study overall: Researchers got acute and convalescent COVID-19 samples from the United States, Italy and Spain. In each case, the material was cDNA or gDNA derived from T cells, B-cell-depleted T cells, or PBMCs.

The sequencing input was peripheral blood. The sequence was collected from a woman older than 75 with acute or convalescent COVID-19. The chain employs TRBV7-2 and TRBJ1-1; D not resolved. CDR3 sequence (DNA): TGTGCCAGCAGCTTAGTATCCGGGAACACTGAAGCTTTCTTT. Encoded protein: CASSLVSGNTEAFF.